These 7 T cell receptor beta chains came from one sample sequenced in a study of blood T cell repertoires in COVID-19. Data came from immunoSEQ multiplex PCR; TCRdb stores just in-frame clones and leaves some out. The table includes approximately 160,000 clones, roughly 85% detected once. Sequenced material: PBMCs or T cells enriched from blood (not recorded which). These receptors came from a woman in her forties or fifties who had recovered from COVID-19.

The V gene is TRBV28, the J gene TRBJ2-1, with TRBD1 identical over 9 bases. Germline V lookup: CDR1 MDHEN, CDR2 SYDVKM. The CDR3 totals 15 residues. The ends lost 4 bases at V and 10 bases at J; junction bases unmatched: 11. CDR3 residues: CASSSSGTGYKEQFF. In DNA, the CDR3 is TGTGCCAGCAGTTCCTCGGGGACAGGGTATAAGGAGCAGTTCTTC.

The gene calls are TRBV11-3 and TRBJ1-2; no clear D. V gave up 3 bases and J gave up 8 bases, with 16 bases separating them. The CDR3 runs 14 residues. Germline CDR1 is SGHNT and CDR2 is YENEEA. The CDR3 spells CASSFFEGSEGYTF. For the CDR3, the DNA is TGTGCCAGCAGCTTTTTCGAGGGATCGGAGGGCTACACCTTC.

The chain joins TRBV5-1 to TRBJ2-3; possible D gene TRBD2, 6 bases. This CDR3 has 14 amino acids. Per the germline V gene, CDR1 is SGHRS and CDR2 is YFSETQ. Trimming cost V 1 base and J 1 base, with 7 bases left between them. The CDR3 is CASSLQRGTDTQYF. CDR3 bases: TGCGCCAGCAGCTTGCAGCGGGGCACAGATACGCAGTATTTT.

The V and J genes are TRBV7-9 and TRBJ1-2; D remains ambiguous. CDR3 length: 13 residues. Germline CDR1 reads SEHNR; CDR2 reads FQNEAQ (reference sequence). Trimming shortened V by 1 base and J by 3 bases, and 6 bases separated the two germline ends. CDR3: CASSLVSDYGYTF. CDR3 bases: TGTGCCAGCAGCTTAGTGTCAGACTATGGCTACACCTTC.

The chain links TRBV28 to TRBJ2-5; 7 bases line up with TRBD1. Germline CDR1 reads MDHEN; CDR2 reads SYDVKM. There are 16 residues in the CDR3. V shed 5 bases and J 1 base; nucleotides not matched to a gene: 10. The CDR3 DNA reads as TGTGCCAGCAGTCCGGAAACAGGGGCCTCCCAAGAGACCCAGTACTTC. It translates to CASSPETGASQETQYF.

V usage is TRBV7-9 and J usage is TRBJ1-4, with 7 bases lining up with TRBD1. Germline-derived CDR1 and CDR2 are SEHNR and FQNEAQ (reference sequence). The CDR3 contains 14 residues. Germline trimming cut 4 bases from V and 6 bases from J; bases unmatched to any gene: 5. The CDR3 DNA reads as TGTGCCAGCAGCTCGACAGGGTCGGATGAAAAACTGTTTTTT. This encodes CASSSTGSDEKLFF.

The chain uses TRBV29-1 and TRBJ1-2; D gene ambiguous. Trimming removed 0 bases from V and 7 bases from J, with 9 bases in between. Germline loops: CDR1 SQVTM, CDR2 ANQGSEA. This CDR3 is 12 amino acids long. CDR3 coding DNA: TGCAGCGTTGAAGATCATGTCGGTGGCTACACCTTC. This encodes CSVEDHVGGYTF.